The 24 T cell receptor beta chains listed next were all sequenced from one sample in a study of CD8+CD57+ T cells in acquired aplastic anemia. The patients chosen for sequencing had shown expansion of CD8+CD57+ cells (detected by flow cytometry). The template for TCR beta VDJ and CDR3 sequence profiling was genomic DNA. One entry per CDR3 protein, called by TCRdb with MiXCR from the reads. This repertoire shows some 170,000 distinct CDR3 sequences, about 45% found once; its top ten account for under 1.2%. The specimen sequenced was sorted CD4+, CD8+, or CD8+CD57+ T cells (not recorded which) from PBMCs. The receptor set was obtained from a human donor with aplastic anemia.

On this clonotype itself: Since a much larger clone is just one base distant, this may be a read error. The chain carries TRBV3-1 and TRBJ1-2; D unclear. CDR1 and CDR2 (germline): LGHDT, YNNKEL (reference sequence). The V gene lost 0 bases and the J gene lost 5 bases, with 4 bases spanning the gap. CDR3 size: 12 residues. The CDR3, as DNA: TGTGCCAGCAGCCAAGAGGGGTATGGCTACACCTTC. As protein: CASSQEGYGYTF. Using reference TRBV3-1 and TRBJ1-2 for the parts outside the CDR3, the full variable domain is DTAVSQTPKYLVTQMGNDKSIKCEQNLGHDTMYWYKQDSKKFLKIMFSYNNKELIINETVPNRFSPKSPDKAHLNLHINSLELGDSAVYFCASSQEGYGYTFGSGTRLTVV.

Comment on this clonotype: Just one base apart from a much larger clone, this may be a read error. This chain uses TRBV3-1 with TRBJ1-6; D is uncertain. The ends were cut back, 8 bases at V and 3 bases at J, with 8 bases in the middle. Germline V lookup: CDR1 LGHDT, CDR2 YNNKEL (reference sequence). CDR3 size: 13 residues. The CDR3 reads CASGPSYNSPLHF. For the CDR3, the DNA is TGTGCCAGCGGACCCAGCTATAATTCACCCCTCCACTTT.

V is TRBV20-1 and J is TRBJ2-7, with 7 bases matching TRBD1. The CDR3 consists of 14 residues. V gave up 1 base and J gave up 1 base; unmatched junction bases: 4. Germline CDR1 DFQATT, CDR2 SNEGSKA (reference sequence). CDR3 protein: CSARGRQGSYEQYF. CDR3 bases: TGCAGTGCTAGAGGTAGACAGGGTTCCTACGAGCAGTACTTC.

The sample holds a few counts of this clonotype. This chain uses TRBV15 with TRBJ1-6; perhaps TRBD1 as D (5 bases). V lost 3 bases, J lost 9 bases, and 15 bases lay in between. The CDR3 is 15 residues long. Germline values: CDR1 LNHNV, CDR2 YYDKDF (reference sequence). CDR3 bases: TGTGCCACCAGCAGTAGCACAGGCCTGGGTTCACCCCTCCACTTT. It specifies CATSSSTGLGSPLHF.

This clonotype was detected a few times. The CDR3 loop reads CAISESRGGTEAFF. For the CDR3, the DNA is TGTGCCATCAGTGAGTCCAGGGGAGGTACTGAAGCTTTCTTT. The rearrangement joins TRBV10-3 to TRBJ1-1; perhaps TRBD1 as D (6 bases). Trimming took 0 bases from V and 5 from J, leaving 10 bases between them. The CDR3 extends over 14 amino acids. Looked up from germline, CDR1 is ENHRY and CDR2 is SYGVKD.

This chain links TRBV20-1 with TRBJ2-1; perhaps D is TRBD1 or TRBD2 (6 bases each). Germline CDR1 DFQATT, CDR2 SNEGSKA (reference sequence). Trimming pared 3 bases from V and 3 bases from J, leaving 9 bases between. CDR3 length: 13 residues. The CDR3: CSARGGGYNEQFF. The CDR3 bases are TGCAGTGCTAGGGGGGGCGGCTACAATGAGCAGTTCTTC.

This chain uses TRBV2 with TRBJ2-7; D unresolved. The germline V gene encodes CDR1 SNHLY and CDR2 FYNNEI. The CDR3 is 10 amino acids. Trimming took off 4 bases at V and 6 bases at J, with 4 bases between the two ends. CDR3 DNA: TGTGCCAGCAGTGCCCCCGAGCAGTACTTC. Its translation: CASSAPEQYF.

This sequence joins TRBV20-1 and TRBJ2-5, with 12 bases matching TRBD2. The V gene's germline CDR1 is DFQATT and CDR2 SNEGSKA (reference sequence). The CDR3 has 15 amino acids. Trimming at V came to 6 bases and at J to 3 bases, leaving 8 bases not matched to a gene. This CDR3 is CSAVTSGGRKETQYF. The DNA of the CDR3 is TGCAGTGCGGTGACTAGCGGGGGCCGCAAAGAGACCCAGTACTTC.

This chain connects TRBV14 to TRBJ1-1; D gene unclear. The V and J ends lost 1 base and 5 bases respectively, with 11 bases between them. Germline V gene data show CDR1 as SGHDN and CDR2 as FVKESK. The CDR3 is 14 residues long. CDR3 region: CASSQAVRGTEAFF. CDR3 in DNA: TGTGCCAGCAGCCAAGCAGTTCGGGGTACTGAAGCTTTCTTT.

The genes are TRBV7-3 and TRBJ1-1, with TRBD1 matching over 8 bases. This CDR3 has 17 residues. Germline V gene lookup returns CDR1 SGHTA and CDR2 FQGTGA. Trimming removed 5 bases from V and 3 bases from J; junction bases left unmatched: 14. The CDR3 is CASSPDRQGTLYTEAFF. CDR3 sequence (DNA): TGTGCCAGCAGCCCCGACCGACAGGGGACGTTATACACTGAAGCTTTCTTT.

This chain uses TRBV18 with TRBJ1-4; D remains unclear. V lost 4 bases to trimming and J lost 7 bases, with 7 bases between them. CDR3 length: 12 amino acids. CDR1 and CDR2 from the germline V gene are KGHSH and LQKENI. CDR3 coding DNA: TGTGCCAGCTCACGCCAGGTTGAAAAACTGTTTTTT. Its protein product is CASSRQVEKLFF. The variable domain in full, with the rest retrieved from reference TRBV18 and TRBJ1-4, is NAGVMQNPRHLVRRRGQEARLRCSPMKGHSHVYWYRQLPEEGLKFMVYLQKENIIDESGMPKERFSAEFPKEGPSILRIQQVVRGDSAAYFCASSRQVEKLFFGSGTQLSVL.

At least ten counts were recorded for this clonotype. CDR3 sequence: CSARLPDGYGYTF. For the CDR3, the DNA is TGCAGTGCTAGACTACCAGATGGCTATGGCTACACCTTC. The rearrangement joins TRBV20-1 to TRBJ1-2; D remains ambiguous. Between the trimmed V and J ends, which lost 2 bases and 4 bases, there was a span of 11 bases. The CDR3 consists of 13 residues. The germline V gene has CDR1 DFQATT and CDR2 SNEGSKA (reference sequence).

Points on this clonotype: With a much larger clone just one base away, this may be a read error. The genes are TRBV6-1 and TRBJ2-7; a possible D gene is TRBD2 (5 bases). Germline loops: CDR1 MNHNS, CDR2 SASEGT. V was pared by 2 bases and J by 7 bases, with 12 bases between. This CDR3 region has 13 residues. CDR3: CASSESVRGEQYF. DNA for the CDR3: TGTGCCAGCAGTGAATCAGTCCGGGGTGAGCAGTACTTC.

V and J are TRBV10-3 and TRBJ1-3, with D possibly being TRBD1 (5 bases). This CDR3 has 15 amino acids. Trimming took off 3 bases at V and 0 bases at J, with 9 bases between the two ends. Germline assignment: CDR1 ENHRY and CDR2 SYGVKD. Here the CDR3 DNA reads TGTGCCATCAGTGACTGGACACTCTCTGGAAACACCATATATTTT. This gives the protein CAISDWTLSGNTIYF.

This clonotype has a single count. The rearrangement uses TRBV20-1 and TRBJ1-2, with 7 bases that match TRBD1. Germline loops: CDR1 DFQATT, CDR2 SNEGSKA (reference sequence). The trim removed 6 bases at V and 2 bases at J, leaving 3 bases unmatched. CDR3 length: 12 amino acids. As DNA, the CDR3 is TGCAGTGCCTCGGGACAGAACTATGGCTACACCTTC. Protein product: CSASGQNYGYTF.

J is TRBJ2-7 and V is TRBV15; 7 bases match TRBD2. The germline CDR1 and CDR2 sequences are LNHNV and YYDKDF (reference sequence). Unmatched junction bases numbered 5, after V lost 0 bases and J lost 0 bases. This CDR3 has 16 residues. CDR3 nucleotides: TGTGCCACCAGCAGAGACCTGGGGGGGACCTCCTACGAGCAGTACTTC. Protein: CATSRDLGGTSYEQYF.

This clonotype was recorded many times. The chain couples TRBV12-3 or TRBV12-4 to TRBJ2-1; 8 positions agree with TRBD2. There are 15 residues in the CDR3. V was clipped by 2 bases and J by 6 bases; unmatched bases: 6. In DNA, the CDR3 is TGTGCCAGCAGTTTATGGCGGGGGGAACTCAATGAGCAGTTCTTC. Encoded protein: CASSLWRGELNEQFF.

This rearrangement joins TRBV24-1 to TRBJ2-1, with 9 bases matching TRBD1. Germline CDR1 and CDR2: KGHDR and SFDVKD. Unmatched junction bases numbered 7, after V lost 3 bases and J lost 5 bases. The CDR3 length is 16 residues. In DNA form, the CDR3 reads TGTGCCACCAGTGATCGGACAGGGGCCTACCACAATGAGCAGTTCTTC. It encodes CATSDRTGAYHNEQFF.

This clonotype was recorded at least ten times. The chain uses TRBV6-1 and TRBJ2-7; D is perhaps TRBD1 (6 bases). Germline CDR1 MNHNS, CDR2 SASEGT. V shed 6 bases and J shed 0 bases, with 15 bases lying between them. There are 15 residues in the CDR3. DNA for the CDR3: TGTGCCAGCAGGGCGAGACAGGTATACTCCTACGAGCAGTACTTC. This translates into CASRARQVYSYEQYF.

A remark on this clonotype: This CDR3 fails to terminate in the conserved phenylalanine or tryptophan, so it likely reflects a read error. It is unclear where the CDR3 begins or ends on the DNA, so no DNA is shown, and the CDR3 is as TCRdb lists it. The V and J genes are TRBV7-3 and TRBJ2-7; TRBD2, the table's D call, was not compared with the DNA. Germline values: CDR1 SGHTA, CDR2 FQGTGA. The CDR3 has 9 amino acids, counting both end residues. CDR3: CASSSRVAG.

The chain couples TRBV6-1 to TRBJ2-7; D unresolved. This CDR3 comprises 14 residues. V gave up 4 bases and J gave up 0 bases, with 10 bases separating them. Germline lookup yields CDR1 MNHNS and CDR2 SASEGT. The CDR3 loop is CASSALGASYEQYF. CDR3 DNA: TGTGCCAGCAGTGCCCTAGGTGCCTCCTACGAGCAGTACTTC.

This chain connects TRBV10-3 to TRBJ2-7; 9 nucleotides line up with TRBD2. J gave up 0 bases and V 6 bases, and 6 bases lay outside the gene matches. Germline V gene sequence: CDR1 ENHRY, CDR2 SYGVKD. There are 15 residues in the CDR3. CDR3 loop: CAIRPFSGSSYEQYF. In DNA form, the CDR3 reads TGTGCCATCAGGCCGTTTAGCGGGAGCTCCTACGAGCAGTACTTC.

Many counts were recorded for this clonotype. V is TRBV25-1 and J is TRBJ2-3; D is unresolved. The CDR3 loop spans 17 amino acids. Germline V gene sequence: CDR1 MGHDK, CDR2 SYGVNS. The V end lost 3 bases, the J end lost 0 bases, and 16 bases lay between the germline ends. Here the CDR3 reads CASSDLWGTTSTDTQYF. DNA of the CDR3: TGTGCCAGCAGTGATTTGTGGGGAACCACTAGCACAGATACGCAGTATTTT.

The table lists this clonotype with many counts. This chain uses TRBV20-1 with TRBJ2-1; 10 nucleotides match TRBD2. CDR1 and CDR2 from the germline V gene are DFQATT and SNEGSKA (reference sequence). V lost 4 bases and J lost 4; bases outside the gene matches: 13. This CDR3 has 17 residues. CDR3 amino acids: CSAKSSLQRGGYNEQFF. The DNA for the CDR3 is TGCAGTGCTAAGTCGAGCCTCCAGCGGGGGGGATACAATGAGCAGTTCTTC.